One T cell receptor beta chain is described in this entry. The data derive from a study of blood T cell repertoires in COVID-19. Study-wide background: Donors in the United States, Italy and Spain gave samples during acute or convalescent COVID-19.

Those enrolled, adults aged roughly 18 to 89 years, came from 25 or so US areas. Grouping used clinical history reported by participants in a survey and questionnaire. Using immunoSEQ multiplex PCR, the repertoire was profiled, and TCRdb retains in-frame clones only, with some absent. The table has over 150,000 clones, around 80% seen once. The clonotype originates from a man between 45 and 60 years old who had recovered from COVID-19. Material: PBMCs or T cells enriched from blood (not recorded which).

CDR3 bases: TGTGCCAGCAGTCTACAGGGATATGTTGGAAACACCATATATTTT. Translation: CASSLQGYVGNTIYF. The rearrangement joins TRBV6-5 to TRBJ1-3; D is possibly TRBD1 (6 bases). V dropped 5 bases and J dropped 3 bases, with 14 bases sitting between them. In germline, CDR1 is MNHEY, CDR2 SVGAGI. The CDR3 spans 15 residues.